These 8 T cell receptor beta chains were sequenced from one sample in a study of blood T cell repertoires in COVID-19. Sequencing used immunoSEQ multiplex PCR; TCRdb keeps in-frame clones, though not all of them. Of 150,000 to 200,000 clones listed, 89% are singletons. Sequencing used PBMCs or T cells enriched from blood (not recorded which). These receptors were taken from a woman between 18 and 29 years old who had recovered from COVID-19.

This clone was seen a few times. The genes are TRBV27 and TRBJ2-7; 7 bases fit TRBD2. The CDR3 is 14 residues long. Germline CDR1 MNHEY, CDR2 SMNVEV (reference sequence). Trimming at V came to 5 bases and at J to 7 bases, leaving 11 bases not matched to a gene. CDR3 sequence (DNA): TGTGCCAGCAGTCCTCAGCGGGAAAGTCGAGAGCAGTACTTC. Translating it yields CASSPQRESREQYF.

The rearrangement links TRBV28 to TRBJ2-7; D not resolved. There are 13 residues in the CDR3. The germline V gene has CDR1 MDHEN and CDR2 SYDVKM. V was trimmed by 4 bases and J by 2 bases, leaving 9 bases between them. The CDR3 sequence: CASSSGYPYEQYF. The CDR3 DNA sequence: TGTGCCAGCAGTTCAGGATACCCCTACGAGCAGTACTTC.

The chain recombines TRBV20-1 with TRBJ2-7; 7 bases agree with TRBD2. This CDR3 comprises 17 residues. The V segment lost 3 bases and the J segment 5 bases; nucleotides outside the gene matches: 19. In germline, CDR1 is DFQATT, CDR2 SNEGSKA (reference sequence). The CDR3 is CSASGLVSHYLNHEQYF. CDR3 nucleotides: TGCAGTGCTAGTGGACTAGTCTCGCATTACCTAAACCACGAGCAGTACTTC.

The chain joins TRBV4-1 to TRBJ1-2, with 8 bases that match TRBD1. The CDR3 length is 18 residues. V lost 4 bases and J lost 8; bases outside the gene matches: 21. CDR1 and CDR2 from the germline V gene are MGHRA and YSYEKL. The CDR3 is CASSPRLPIIDRGQGYTF. The CDR3 DNA reads as TGCGCCAGCAGCCCCCGCCTCCCTATCATTGACAGGGGACAAGGCTACACCTTC.

The rearrangement joins TRBV6-5 to TRBJ1-3; no clear D gene. The V end lost 5 bases, the J end lost 0 bases, and 8 bases lay between the germline ends. The CDR3 is 14 amino acids. Looked up from germline, CDR1 is MNHEY and CDR2 is SVGAGI. The DNA of the CDR3 is TGTGCCAGCAGTCCCGTGAGCTCTGGAAACACCATATATTTT. Translation gives CASSPVSSGNTIYF.

This clone appeared a few times. The J gene is TRBJ1-2, the V gene TRBV27, with 12 bases aligning to TRBD1. Germline CDR1 MNHEY, CDR2 SMNVEV (reference sequence). Germline trimming cut 1 base from V and 8 bases from J; bases unmatched to any gene: 17. The CDR3 consists of 19 residues. CDR3: CASSLFAGTGGAELGGYTF. The CDR3 nucleotides are TGTGCCAGCAGTTTATTCGCTGGGACAGGGGGCGCAGAACTTGGGGGCTACACCTTC.

The rearrangement links TRBV28 to TRBJ1-3, with D uncertain. Trimming removed 8 bases at V and 0 bases at J, with 17 bases between. CDR1 MDHEN and CDR2 SYDVKM come from the germline V gene. The CDR3 covers 16 residues. CDR3 sequence: CASGSLTPSSGNTIYF. DNA of the CDR3: TGTGCCAGCGGTTCCTTAACACCTAGCTCTGGAAACACCATATATTTT.

The chain links TRBV12-3 or TRBV12-4 to TRBJ1-2; 7 nucleotides align to TRBD1. Trimming took 3 bases from V and 7 from J; bases not matched to a gene: 5. The CDR3 sequence is 13 residues long. The CDR3 DNA is TGTGCCAGCAGTTTGGAGACAGGGATTGGCTACACCTTC. Its protein product is CASSLETGIGYTF.